These 30 T cell receptor beta chains came from one sample sequenced in a study of shared clonotypes between healthy human individuals. Assay used: immunoSEQ multiplex PCR; TCRdb lists only in-frame clones, some missing. This sample has just over 2,000,000 clones; roughly 96% occur once, and the top ten carry 0.1% to 0.15%. Sequencing used naive CD4+ T cells sorted from blood. This sample's subset: CD45RA+ positively selected. The source is a young man in good health.

The chain joins TRBV18 to TRBJ2-7; D not resolved. This CDR3 spans 15 amino acids. V lost 2 bases, J lost 5 bases, and 16 bases lay in between. Germline CDR1 and CDR2: KGHSH and LQKENI. This chain's CDR3 is CASSPDLRSNNEQYF. The CDR3 DNA reads TGTGCCAGCTCACCAGATTTGCGGTCTAACAACGAGCAGTACTTC.

The chain employs TRBV2 and TRBJ1-2; D remains ambiguous. Trimming left V 1 base short and J 2 bases short, with 11 bases between. The CDR3 runs 15 residues. From germline, CDR1 is SNHLY and CDR2 FYNNEI. CDR3 loop: CASSEDVGRNYGYTF. For the CDR3, the DNA is TGTGCCAGCAGTGAAGATGTTGGCAGAAACTATGGCTACACCTTC. Variable domain in full (rest from reference TRBV2 and TRBJ1-2): EPEVTQTPSHQVTQMGQEVILRCVPISNHLYFYWYRQILGQKVEFLVSFYNNEISEKSEIFDDQFSVERPDGSNFTLKIRSTKLEDSAMYFCASSEDVGRNYGYTFGSGTRLTVV.

The chain couples TRBV27 to TRBJ1-2, with D possibly TRBD1 on 5 matching bases. Germline V gene data show CDR1 as MNHEY and CDR2 as SMNVEV (reference sequence). The length of the CDR3 is 14 residues. V lost 6 bases and J 4 bases, leaving 15 bases between the germline ends. This CDR3 reads CASRRGAGSYGYTF. CDR3 bases: TGTGCCAGCAGGAGAGGAGCAGGGTCCTATGGCTACACCTTC.

The sample holds one count of this clone. The genes are TRBV10-1 and TRBJ2-7; D is unresolved. V lost 5 bases to trimming and J lost 1 base, with 9 bases between them. From germline, CDR1 is WNHNN and CDR2 SYGVQD (reference sequence). The CDR3 consists of 13 residues. The DNA for the CDR3 is TGCGCCAGCAGTTCTCAGGAATCCTACGAGCAGTACTTC. Translating it yields CASSSQESYEQYF.

Points on this clone: The sample contains more than one DNA sequence encoding this CDR3. CDR3 in amino acids: CASSIGQSNQPQHF. Here the CDR3 DNA reads TGTGCCAGTAGTATAGGACAGTCCAATCAGCCCCAGCATTTT. V usage is TRBV19 and J usage is TRBJ1-5, with a possible D match to TRBD1 (5 bases). The CDR3 extends over 14 amino acids. With 1 base removed from V and 3 bases from J, the gap between germline ends came to 7 bases. Per germline, CDR1 LNHDA and CDR2 SQIVND (reference sequence). The complete variable domain, with remaining parts taken from reference TRBV19 and TRBJ1-5, reads DGGITQSPKYLFRKEGQNVTLSCEQNLNHDAMYWYRQDPGQGLRLIYYSQIVNDFQKGDIAEGYSVSREKKESFPLTVTSAQKNPTAFYLCASSIGQSNQPQHFGDGTRLSIL.

The gene calls are TRBV7-2 and TRBJ2-3, with a weak D call TRBD1 (5 bases). This CDR3 has 13 amino acids. Germline CDR1 reads SGHTA; CDR2 reads FQGNSA. With 5 bases removed from V and 8 bases from J, the gap between germline ends came to 14 bases. Here the CDR3 reads CASSLKQEGTQYF. The CDR3 coding sequence is TGTGCCAGCAGCCTAAAACAGGAAGGTACGCAGTATTTT. Using reference TRBV7-2 and TRBJ2-3 for the parts outside the CDR3, the full variable domain is GAGVSQSPSNKVTEKGKDVELRCDPISGHTALYWYRQSLGQGLEFLIYFQGNSAPDKSGLPSDRFSAERTGGSVSTLTIQRTQQEDSAVYLCASSLKQEGTQYFGPGTRLTVL.

This clone was counted once. This chain joins TRBV4-3 and TRBJ1-5; the match to TRBD1 covers 7 bases. This CDR3 is built from 15 residues. Germline values: CDR1 LGHNA, CDR2 YSLEER. The ends lost 3 bases at V and 4 bases at J; junction bases unmatched: 6. The CDR3 sequence is CASSQTGQRNQPQHF. In nucleotides, the CDR3 is TGCGCCAGCAGCCAGACGGGACAGCGTAATCAGCCCCAGCATTTT.

The V gene is TRBV5-6, the J gene TRBJ1-5, with D possibly TRBD1 on 6 matching bases. The CDR3 is 15 amino acids. CDR1 is SGHDT and CDR2 is YYEEEE in the germline V gene. V was pared by 0 bases and J by 2 bases, with 9 bases between. The CDR3 loop reads CASSLEGEGNQPQHF. The CDR3 DNA sequence: TGTGCCAGCAGCTTGGAGGGGGAGGGCAATCAGCCCCAGCATTTT.

J is TRBJ2-4 and V is TRBV13; TRBD1 is a possible D gene (6 bases). The germline V gene encodes CDR1 PRHDT and CDR2 FYEKMQ (reference sequence). V dropped 4 bases and J dropped 0 bases, with 10 bases sitting between them. The CDR3 extends over 15 amino acids. The CDR3 DNA reads TGTGCCAGCAGCTGGGAGACAGGAGCCAAAAACATTCAGTACTTC. Translating it yields CASSWETGAKNIQYF.

This rearrangement joins TRBV28 to TRBJ2-3, with D possibly matching TRBD2 (5 bases). This CDR3 has 14 amino acids. The V end was cut by 5 bases, the J end by 1 base, with 10 bases between. CDR1 is MDHEN, CDR2 SYDVKM, per germline. The CDR3 reads CASSPLGGTDTQYF. The CDR3 DNA is TGTGCCAGCAGTCCTCTCGGGGGCACAGATACGCAGTATTTT.

V and J are TRBV2 and TRBJ2-3; TRBD1 aligns across 7 bases. Losses at the gene ends were 5 bases for V and 1 base for J; bases not matched to a gene: 12. There are 17 residues in the CDR3. Germline values: CDR1 SNHLY, CDR2 FYNNEI. The CDR3 region has the DNA TGTGCCAGCAGTACTACATGGACAGGAACAGGCACAGATACGCAGTATTTT. Translating gives CASSTTWTGTGTDTQYF. Looking up the rest from reference TRBV2 and TRBJ2-3 gives the full variable domain: EPEVTQTPSHQVTQMGQEVILRCVPISNHLYFYWYRQILGQKVEFLVSFYNNEISEKSEIFDDQFSVERPDGSNFTLKIRSTKLEDSAMYFCASSTTWTGTGTDTQYFGPGTRLTVL.

This sequence joins TRBV28 and TRBJ1-2, with D possibly being TRBD1 (5 bases). This CDR3 comprises 15 residues. V was clipped by 7 bases and J by 6 bases, with 21 bases between them. The germline V gene has CDR1 MDHEN and CDR2 SYDVKM. The CDR3 sequence is CASTVGGNLSNGYTF. The CDR3 DNA reads TGTGCCAGCACCGTGGGGGGGAATCTATCCAATGGCTACACCTTC.

The chain couples TRBV11-2 to TRBJ2-7; 9 nucleotides align to TRBD1. CDR1 is SGHAT, CDR2 FQNNGV, per germline. The CDR3 consists of 16 residues. Germline trimming cut 1 base from V and 1 base from J; bases unmatched to any gene: 5. The CDR3 DNA reads TGTGCCAGCAGCTTAGGCAGGGGGACAGGGTCCTACGAGCAGTACTTC. This translates into CASSLGRGTGSYEQYF.

The rearrangement links TRBV29-1 to TRBJ2-7; tentative D call: TRBD1 (6 bases). The V end lost 7 bases, the J end lost 3 bases, and 25 bases lay between the germline ends. There are 16 residues in the CDR3. Germline CDR1 SQVTM, CDR2 ANQGSEA. The CDR3 DNA sequence: TGCAGCGCTGGAAGGGCCGTGGCTACAGGGATCTACGAGCAGTACTTC. It specifies CSAGRAVATGIYEQYF.

The V call is TRBV20-1, the J call TRBJ1-2; no reliable D call. Germline CDR1 reads DFQATT; CDR2 reads SNEGSKA (reference sequence). The CDR3 sequence is 11 residues long. V lost 3 bases, J lost 4 bases, and 6 bases lay in between. CDR3 bases: TGCAGTGCTAGCAAAGGCTATGGCTACACCTTC. Residues: CSASKGYGYTF.

The J gene is TRBJ2-2, the V gene TRBV2, with 9 bases identical to TRBD2. With 8 bases clipped from V and 4 bases from J, the junction kept 14 bases outside the gene matches. The CDR3 is 17 residues long. The germline CDR1 and CDR2 sequences are SNHLY and FYNNEI. CDR3: CASAREAGGLTTGELFF. The CDR3 DNA is TGTGCCAGCGCCCGGGAGGCGGGAGGGCTTACCACCGGGGAGCTGTTTTTT. Complete variable domain (other parts from reference TRBV2 and TRBJ2-2): EPEVTQTPSHQVTQMGQEVILRCVPISNHLYFYWYRQILGQKVEFLVSFYNNEISEKSEIFDDQFSVERPDGSNFTLKIRSTKLEDSAMYFCASAREAGGLTTGELFFGEGSRLTVL.

The genes are TRBV18 and TRBJ1-1, with D perhaps matching TRBD1 (6 bases). CDR1 and CDR2 from the germline V gene are KGHSH and LQKENI. The ends were cut back, 6 bases at V and 7 bases at J, with 15 bases in the middle. The CDR3 spans 13 residues. The CDR3 spells CASSSRGGGEAFF. The CDR3, as DNA: TGTGCCAGCTCGTCCAGGGGAGGTGGTGAAGCTTTCTTT.

This chain connects TRBV7-9 to TRBJ2-6; D is unresolved. V gave up 4 bases and J gave up 0 bases, with 7 bases separating them. Germline-derived CDR1 and CDR2 are SEHNR and FQNEAQ (reference sequence). The CDR3 totals 15 residues. This CDR3 is CASSSLVSGANVLTF. Written as DNA, the CDR3 is TGTGCCAGCAGCTCATTGGTCTCTGGGGCCAACGTCCTGACTTTC.

The chain joins TRBV19 to TRBJ2-1, with 10 bases that match TRBD1. The CDR3 sequence is 17 residues long. V lost 6 bases, J lost 6 bases, and 14 bases stayed unmatched. Germline V CDR1 and CDR2: LNHDA, SQIVND (reference sequence). This CDR3 reads CASRRQGATLTPNEQFF. The CDR3 DNA reads as TGTGCCAGTAGACGACAGGGGGCAACCCTAACCCCCAATGAGCAGTTCTTC.

This rearrangement joins TRBV30 to TRBJ2-5, with D hard to call. V was shortened by 4 bases and J by 5 bases, with 23 bases between the two germline ends. This CDR3 is 16 amino acids long. The germline V gene encodes CDR1 GTSNPN and CDR2 SVGIG (reference sequence). Here the CDR3 DNA reads TGTGCCTGGACCCCCGAACTGGCCCCCCCCAAGGAGACCCAGTACTTC. As protein: CAWTPELAPPKETQYF.

This chain joins TRBV18 and TRBJ2-1; 14 bases agree with TRBD2. V was clipped by 0 bases and J by 7 bases; unmatched bases: 2. The CDR3 spans 16 residues. Germline values: CDR1 KGHSH, CDR2 LQKENI. CDR3 residues: CASSPPRTSGGNEQFF. The CDR3 DNA reads TGTGCCAGCTCACCACCGCGGACTAGCGGGGGGAATGAGCAGTTCTTC.

V usage is TRBV21-1 and J usage is TRBJ2-4; whether TRBD1, the table's D call, matches the DNA was not checked. TRBV21-1 is an annotated pseudogene. CDR3 length: 14 residues. The chain's CDR3 is CASSTYRDANIQYF. The CDR3 nucleotides are TGTGCCAGCAGCACCTACAGGGATGCGAACATTCAGTACTTC.

The chain recombines TRBV11-2 with TRBJ2-1, with 8 bases that match TRBD1. This CDR3 has 15 residues. V was clipped by 5 bases and J by 6 bases; unmatched bases: 9. Germline assignment: CDR1 SGHAT and CDR2 FQNNGV. CDR3 sequence reads: CASSPGQVSVNEQFF. CDR3 nucleotide sequence: TGTGCCAGCAGCCCGGGACAGGTATCGGTCAATGAGCAGTTCTTC.

The CDR3 nucleotides read TGTGCCAGCAGAAGGACAGGGAGCAACTATGGCTACACCTTC. This encodes CASRRTGSNYGYTF. J is TRBJ1-2 and V is TRBV28; 8 bases are a match to TRBD1. Per the germline V gene, CDR1 is MDHEN and CDR2 is SYDVKM. The CDR3 has 14 residues. V gave up 6 bases and J gave up 2 bases; unmatched junction bases: 5.

The rearrangement links TRBV6-1 to TRBJ2-3; TRBD2 matches 10 bases. Per the germline V gene, CDR1 is MNHNS and CDR2 is SASEGT. V shed 4 bases, J shed 2 bases, and the junction held 3 bases outside the gene matches. The CDR3 sequence is 15 residues long. CDR3 sequence: CASSGGLADTDTQYF. The CDR3 coding sequence is TGTGCCAGCAGTGGAGGACTAGCGGACACAGATACGCAGTATTTT.

The chain carries TRBV5-1 and TRBJ2-3; 8 bases line up with TRBD2. J was trimmed by 4 bases and V by 2 bases; bases with no gene match: 6. Germline values: CDR1 SGHRS, CDR2 YFSETQ. CDR3 length: 15 amino acids. CDR3 loop: CASSFGLAISDTQYF. The CDR3 coding sequence is TGCGCCAGCAGCTTTGGACTAGCCATTTCAGATACGCAGTATTTT.

V gene TRBV4-1 combines with J gene TRBJ1-6, with D uncertain. V gave up 2 bases and J gave up 0 bases, with 14 bases separating them. Germline V gene sequence: CDR1 MGHRA, CDR2 YSYEKL. The CDR3 length is 18 residues. The CDR3 here is CASSQSAGLSSYNSPLHF. CDR3 coding DNA: TGCGCCAGCAGCCAATCGGCAGGATTGAGCTCCTATAATTCACCCCTCCACTTT.

V usage is TRBV5-1 and J usage is TRBJ1-2; 7 bases match TRBD1. The ends lost 4 bases at V and 3 bases at J; junction bases unmatched: 9. Germline assignment: CDR1 SGHRS and CDR2 YFSETQ. The CDR3 has 15 residues. CDR3 nucleotide sequence: TGCGCCAGCAGCCCGTACGAGGGGGCGGACTATGGCTACACCTTC. Its protein product is CASSPYEGADYGYTF.

Points on this clone: The sample carries other DNA sequences with the same CDR3. The chain employs TRBV5-1 and TRBJ1-4; D possibly corresponds to TRBD1 (5 bases). The V and J ends lost 0 bases and 0 bases respectively, with 6 bases between them. Looked up from germline, CDR1 is SGHRS and CDR2 is YFSETQ. This CDR3 has 15 residues. CDR3 nucleotides: TGCGCCAGCAGCTTGGAGGGGTCAACTAATGAAAAACTGTTTTTT. Protein product: CASSLEGSTNEKLFF.

Worth noting for this clone: The sample contains more than one DNA sequence encoding this CDR3. The chain links TRBV6-5 to TRBJ1-1; perhaps TRBD1 as D (5 bases). CDR3 size: 13 residues. V lost 0 bases and J 5 bases, leaving 7 bases between the germline ends. CDR1 MNHEY and CDR2 SVGAGI come from the germline V gene. The chain's CDR3 is CASSYSQGTEAFF. DNA of the CDR3: TGTGCCAGCAGTTACTCCCAGGGAACTGAAGCTTTCTTT.